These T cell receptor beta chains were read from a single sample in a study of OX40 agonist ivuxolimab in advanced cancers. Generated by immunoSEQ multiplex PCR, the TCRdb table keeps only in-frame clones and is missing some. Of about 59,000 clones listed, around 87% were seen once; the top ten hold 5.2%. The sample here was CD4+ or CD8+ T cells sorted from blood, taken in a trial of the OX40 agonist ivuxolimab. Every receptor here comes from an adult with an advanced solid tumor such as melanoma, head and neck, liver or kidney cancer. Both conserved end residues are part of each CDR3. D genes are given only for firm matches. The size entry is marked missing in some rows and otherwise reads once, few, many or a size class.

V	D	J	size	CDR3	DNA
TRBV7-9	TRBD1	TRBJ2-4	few	CASSWTGGEDKNIQYF	TGTGCCAGCAGCTGGACAGGGGGCGAGGACAAAAACATTCAGTACTTC
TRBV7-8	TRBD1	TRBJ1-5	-	CASSVTGGNQPQHF	TGTGCCAGCAGCGTAACAGGGGGCAATCAGCCCCAGCATTTT
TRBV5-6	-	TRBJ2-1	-	CASSLVLADYNEQFF	TGTGCCAGCAGCTTGGTATTAGCGGATTACAATGAGCAGTTCTTC
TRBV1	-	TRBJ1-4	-	CTSSQMEGGRTNEKLFF	TGCACCAGCAGCCAGATGGAGGGGGGGAGGACTAATGAAAAACTGTTTTTT
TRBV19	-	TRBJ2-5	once	CASSIDRGETQYF	TGTGCCAGTAGTATAGACCGTGGAGAGACCCAGTACTTC
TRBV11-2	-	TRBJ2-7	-	CASSLVGSEQYF	TGTGCCAGCAGCTTAGTTGGCAGCGAGCAGTACTTC
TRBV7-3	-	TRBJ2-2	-	CASSLKSAGTAGELFF	TGTGCCAGCAGCTTAAAGTCGGCTGGCACTGCCGGGGAGCTGTTTTTT
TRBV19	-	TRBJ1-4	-	CASSMGSPANEKLFF	TGTGCCAGTAGTATGGGATCCCCGGCGAATGAAAAACTGTTTTTT
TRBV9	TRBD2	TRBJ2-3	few	CASSVAFSGRTDTQYF	TGTGCCAGCAGCGTAGCCTTTAGCGGGAGGACAGATACGCAGTATTTT
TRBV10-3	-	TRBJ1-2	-	CATRQESYGYTF	TGTGCCACCCGACAGGAGAGCTATGGCTACACCTTC
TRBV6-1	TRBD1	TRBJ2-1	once	CATTRGTYNEQFF	TGTGCCACCACCAGGGGGACCTACAATGAGCAGTTCTTC
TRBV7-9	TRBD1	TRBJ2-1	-	CASSEQTGASLHWQFF	TGTGCCAGCAGCGAACAGACAGGGGCTTCCCTTCATTGGCAGTTCTTC
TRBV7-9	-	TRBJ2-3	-	CASRPPYRAHTDTQYF	TGTGCCAGCAGGCCACCATACAGGGCACACACAGATACGCAGTATTTT
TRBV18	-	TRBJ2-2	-	CASSPRGAGDGELFF	TGTGCCAGCTCACCACGAGGAGCTGGCGACGGGGAGCTGTTTTTT
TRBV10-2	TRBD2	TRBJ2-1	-	CASSEGRGAYNEQFF	TGCGCCAGCAGTGAAGGGCGGGGGGCCTACAATGAGCAGTTCTTC
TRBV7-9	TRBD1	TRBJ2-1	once	CASSHGTGVDEQFF	TGTGCCAGCAGCCACGGGACAGGGGTCGATGAGCAGTTCTTC
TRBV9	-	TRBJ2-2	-	CASSVSPSGVTNTGELFF	TGTGCCAGCAGCGTAAGCCCATCGGGGGTAACGAACACCGGGGAGCTGTTTTTT
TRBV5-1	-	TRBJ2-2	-	CASSVQGAGELFF	TGCGCCAGCAGCGTACAGGGCGCCGGGGAGCTGTTTTTT
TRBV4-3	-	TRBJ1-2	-	CASSQDRRAGGYTF	TGCGCCAGCAGCCAAGATCGCAGGGCAGGCGGCTACACCTTC
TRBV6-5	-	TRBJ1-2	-	CASSPTSPYGYTF	TGTGCCAGCAGTCCTACCTCACCCTATGGCTACACCTTC
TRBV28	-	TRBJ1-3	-	CASTIASYGGNGVFGNTIYF	TGTGCCAGCACCATTGCTTCGTACGGGGGGAATGGAGTTTTTGGAAACACCATATATTTT
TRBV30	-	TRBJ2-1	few	CAEGTNRLHNEQFF	TGTGCCGAAGGAACTAATAGACTCCACAATGAGCAGTTCTTC
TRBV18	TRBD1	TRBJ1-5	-	CASSLGQGIQPQHF	TGTGCCAGCTCGCTGGGACAGGGGATTCAGCCCCAGCATTTT
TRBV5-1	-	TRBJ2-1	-	CASSLRGPFNEQFF	TGCGCCAGCAGCTTGCGGGGACCCTTCAATGAGCAGTTCTTC
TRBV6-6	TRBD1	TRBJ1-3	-	CASLGTGVGNTIYF	TGTGCCAGCCTCGGGACAGGGGTTGGAAACACCATATATTTT
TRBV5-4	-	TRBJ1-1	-	CASSQRLGDSEAFF	TGTGCCAGCAGCCAACGACTCGGAGACAGTGAAGCTTTCTTT
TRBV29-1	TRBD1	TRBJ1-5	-	CSVLTGGNQPQHF	TGCAGCGTTCTTACAGGGGGCAATCAGCCCCAGCATTTT
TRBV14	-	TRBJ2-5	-	CASSPRYVGTQYF	TGTGCCAGCAGCCCGAGATATGTGGGGACCCAGTACTTC
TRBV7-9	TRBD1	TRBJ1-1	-	CASSRTGRRTEAFF	TGTGCCAGCAGCAGGACAGGGAGGCGCACTGAAGCTTTCTTT
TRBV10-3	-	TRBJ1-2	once	CAISEGAGDGYGYTF	TGTGCCATCAGTGAAGGGGCAGGGGACGGCTATGGCTACACCTTC
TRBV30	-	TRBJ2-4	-	CAWSALAKNIQYF	TGTGCCTGGAGTGCCTTAGCCAAAAACATTCAGTACTTC
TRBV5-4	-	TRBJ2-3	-	CASSGGSEDTQYF	TGTGCCAGCAGCGGGGGGTCGGAGGATACGCAGTATTTT
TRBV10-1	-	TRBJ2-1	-	CASSESGAGRYEQFF	TGCGCCAGCAGTGAGTCTGGCGCAGGGAGGTATGAGCAGTTCTTC
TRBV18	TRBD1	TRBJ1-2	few	CASSPPGTVYGYTF	TGTGCCAGCTCACCCCCCGGGACAGTCTATGGCTACACCTTC
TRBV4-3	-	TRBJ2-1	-	CASSQGLVNEQFF	TGCGCCAGCAGCCAAGGTCTAGTCAATGAGCAGTTCTTC
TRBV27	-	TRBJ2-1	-	CASSLGGRYNEQFF	TGTGCCAGCAGTTTAGGAGGGAGGTACAATGAGCAGTTCTTC
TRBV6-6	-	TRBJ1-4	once	CASSRTATNEKLFF	TGTGCCAGCAGCAGGACGGCAACTAATGAAAAACTGTTTTTT
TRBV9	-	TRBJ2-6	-	CASSVQGGGANVLTF	TGTGCCAGCAGCGTGCAGGGCGGTGGGGCCAACGTCCTGACTTTC
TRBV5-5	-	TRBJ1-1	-	CASSFTGTSNTEAFF	TGTGCCAGCAGCTTCACCGGGACATCTAACACTGAAGCTTTCTTT
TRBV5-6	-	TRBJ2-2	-	CASSLTAAFLTGELFF	TGTGCCAGCAGCTTGACGGCAGCCTTTCTCACCGGGGAGCTGTTTTTT
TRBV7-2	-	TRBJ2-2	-	CASSLDLLNTGELFF	TGTGCCAGCAGCTTAGACCTCCTCAACACCGGGGAGCTGTTTTTT
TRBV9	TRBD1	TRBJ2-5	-	CASSVGTGISWETQYF	TGTGCCAGCAGCGTCGGGACAGGGATTAGTTGGGAGACCCAGTACTTC
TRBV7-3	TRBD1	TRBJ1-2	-	CASSPGTGGDGYTF	TGTGCCAGCAGCCCCGGGACAGGGGGGGATGGCTACACCTTC
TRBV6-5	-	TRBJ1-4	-	CASSYLGSNEKLFF	TGTGCCAGCAGTTACTTAGGATCTAATGAAAAACTGTTTTTT
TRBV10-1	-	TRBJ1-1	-	CASSVGLENTEAFF	TGCGCCAGCAGTGTCGGCCTCGAGAACACTGAAGCTTTCTTT
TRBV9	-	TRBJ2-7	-	CASSVGSGFPSYEQYF	TGTGCCAGCAGCGTAGGCTCAGGCTTTCCTTCCTACGAGCAGTACTTC
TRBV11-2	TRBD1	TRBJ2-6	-	CASSSPGTGPFSGANVLTF	TGTGCCAGCAGCTCACCCGGGACAGGGCCGTTCTCTGGGGCCAACGTCCTGACTTTC
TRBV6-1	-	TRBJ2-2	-	CASSYPGELFF	TGTGCCAGCAGTTACCCAGGGGAGCTGTTTTTT
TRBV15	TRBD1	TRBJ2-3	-	CATSSEGAHTDTQYF	TGTGCCACCAGCAGTGAGGGGGCCCACACAGATACGCAGTATTTT
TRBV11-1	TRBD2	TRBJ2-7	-	CASSKGLGTYEQYF	TGTGCCAGCAGCAAAGGACTAGGGACCTACGAGCAGTACTTC
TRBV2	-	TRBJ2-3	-	CASNPPSTDTQYF	TGTGCCAGCAACCCCCCTAGCACAGATACGCAGTATTTT
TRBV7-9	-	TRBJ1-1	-	CASSLDISGNTEAFF	TGTGCCAGCAGCTTAGATATAAGCGGGAACACTGAAGCTTTCTTT